These 13 T cell receptor beta chains came from one sample sequenced in a study of blood T cell repertoires in COVID-19 (dated by TCRdb to between 2020 and 2021). Library creation used the immunoSEQ multiplex PCR assay. The table was pulled from immuneACCESS by TCRdb, which kept in-frame rearrangements only. Such tables lose some clones; where checked, under half of the loss comes from unresolved V genes, and the rest has no known cause. The table for this sample lists about 47,000 clones; 88% of them were counted only once. Approximately 11% of the sample is taken by the ten largest. Sequencing used peripheral blood. All receptors come from a human donor with active COVID-19. The donor label of this sample is uncertain.

The chain has TRBV11-2 and TRBJ1-2; 9 bases fit TRBD1. The CDR3 runs 15 residues. J was trimmed by 7 bases and V by 5 bases; bases with no gene match: 11. CDR1 is SGHAT, CDR2 FQNNGV, per germline. CDR3 sequence reads: CASSTLPGQGFGYTF. DNA of the CDR3: TGTGCCAGCAGCACGCTTCCGGGACAGGGTTTTGGCTACACCTTC.

V is TRBV11-2 and J is TRBJ2-1; 12 nucleotides match TRBD2. The CDR3 spans 15 residues. V lost 5 bases and J lost 5; bases outside the gene matches: 4. Per the germline V gene, CDR1 is SGHAT and CDR2 is FQNNGV. For the CDR3, the DNA is TGTGCCAGCAGCGCAGGACTAGCGGGGAACAATGAGCAGTTCTTC. It translates to CASSAGLAGNNEQFF.

The chain carries TRBV3-1 (or the pseudogene TRBV3-2) and TRBJ1-1, with 7 positions matching TRBD1. This CDR3 region has 13 residues. V lost 4 bases, J lost 4 bases, and 3 bases stayed unmatched. CDR1 is LGHDT, CDR2 YNNKEL, per germline (reference sequence). DNA for the CDR3: TGTGCCAGCAGCCCTCAGGGGGGCACTGAAGCTTTCTTT. It translates to CASSPQGGTEAFF.

The genes are TRBV7-6 and TRBJ2-1; 9 nucleotides agree with TRBD2. The CDR3 runs to 17 residues. Germline lookup yields CDR1 SGHVS and CDR2 FNYEAQ. The junction had 10 bases not matched to a gene; V was cut back by 5 bases and J by 2 bases. In DNA form, the CDR3 reads TGTGCCAGCAGCCGCACGGCGGGGGGGCCAGCCTACAATGAGCAGTTCTTC. It translates to CASSRTAGGPAYNEQFF.

V usage is TRBV10-1 and J usage is TRBJ2-7; 12 positions match TRBD2. Trimming removed 9 bases from V and 2 bases from J; junction bases left unmatched: 2. The CDR3 totals 13 residues. The V gene's germline CDR1 is WNHNN and CDR2 SYGVQD (reference sequence). CDR3 DNA: TGCGCCAGGACTAGCGGGAGTCCCTACGAGCAGTACTTC. It yields the protein CARTSGSPYEQYF.

DNA of the CDR3: TGCGCCAGCAGCCAAGAAGGGACAGGGAGAGGAAACACCATATATTTT. This gives the protein CASSQEGTGRGNTIYF. The rearrangement links TRBV4-1 to TRBJ1-3; 9 nucleotides match TRBD1. After removal of 0 bases from V and 4 bases from J, the junction contained 4 bases not matched to a gene. CDR1 is MGHRA, CDR2 YSYEKL, per germline. The CDR3 consists of 16 residues.

The chain employs TRBV19 and TRBJ2-6; no clear D. The germline V gene has CDR1 LNHDA and CDR2 SQIVND (reference sequence). This CDR3 has 15 amino acids. Trimming removed 6 bases at V and 4 bases at J, with 13 bases between. The CDR3 sequence is CASRRQAYGANVLTF. CDR3 nucleotide sequence: TGTGCCAGTAGACGGCAGGCATACGGGGCCAACGTCCTGACTTTC. The full variable domain, with the rest looked up from reference TRBV19 and TRBJ2-6, is DGGITQSPKYLFRKEGQNVTLSCEQNLNHDAMYWYRQDPGQGLRLIYYSQIVNDFQKGDIAEGYSVSREKKESFPLTVTSAQKNPTAFYLCASRRQAYGANVLTFGAGSRLTVL.

The genes are TRBV9 and TRBJ2-6; D is possibly TRBD1 (6 bases). The CDR3 has 16 residues. The V end lost 4 bases, the J end lost 4 bases, and 15 bases lay between the germline ends. Per the germline V gene, CDR1 is SGDLS and CDR2 is YYNGEE. The CDR3: CASSTRNRVGANVLTF. The CDR3 DNA sequence: TGTGCCAGCAGCACCAGGAACAGGGTGGGGGCCAACGTCCTGACTTTC.

J is TRBJ2-2 and V is TRBV15; the match to TRBD2 covers 8 bases. This CDR3 comprises 17 residues. The V segment lost 2 bases and the J segment 4 bases; nucleotides outside the gene matches: 9. Per germline, CDR1 LNHNV and CDR2 YYDKDF (reference sequence). CDR3 sequence (DNA): TGTGCCACCAGCAGACAGCTATATAGCGGGATCACCGGGGAGCTGTTTTTT. This codes for CATSRQLYSGITGELFF.

This CDR3 reads CASSFGTGSTEAFF. For the CDR3, the DNA is TGTGCCAGCAGCTTCGGGACAGGGAGCACTGAAGCTTTCTTT. The chain combines TRBV5-6 with TRBJ1-1, with 9 bases aligning to TRBD1. The germline CDR1 and CDR2 sequences are SGHDT and YYEEEE. The CDR3 totals 14 residues. The J segment lost 4 bases and the V segment lost 2 bases, leaving 3 bases of the junction unmatched.

The CDR3 DNA follows: TGTGCCAGCTCACCCGGGACAGGGTTGTCTGGCTACACCTTC. Translated, it gives CASSPGTGLSGYTF. The gene calls are TRBV18 and TRBJ1-2, with 9 bases lining up with TRBD1. The CDR3 loop spans 14 amino acids. From germline, CDR1 is KGHSH and CDR2 LQKENI. V lost 3 bases, J lost 7 bases, and 6 bases stayed unmatched.

This chain links TRBV5-1 with TRBJ1-1; D is ambiguous. Per germline, CDR1 SGHRS and CDR2 YFSETQ. The V and J ends lost 0 bases and 1 base respectively, with 13 bases between them. This CDR3 is built from 16 residues. In nucleotides, the CDR3 is TGCGCCAGCAGCTTGGGACCCGGGGTCCGGAACACTGAAGCTTTCTTT. It codes for CASSLGPGVRNTEAFF.

The V call is TRBV6-5, the J call TRBJ1-2; the match to TRBD1 covers 7 bases. The CDR3 covers 14 residues. With 4 bases clipped from V and 5 bases from J, the junction kept 7 bases outside the gene matches. The germline CDR1 and CDR2 sequences are MNHEY and SVGAGI. Written as DNA, the CDR3 is TGTGCCAGCAGTTCAGGGGCAGGGGGGTATGGCTACACCTTC. Residues: CASSSGAGGYGYTF.